This record covers a single T cell receptor (beta chain). This entry is derived from a study of blood T cell repertoires in COVID-19. Study details: The origin of the acute and convalescent COVID-19 samples was the United States, Italy and Spain. From T cells, B-cell-depleted T cells, or PBMCs came the material, which was cDNA or gDNA.

Per the authors' pipeline: Estimated nucleated cell counts came from reference gene primer amplification. Some clones are missing from TCRdb's copy, which holds only in-frame ones; the method was immunoSEQ multiplex PCR. V and J calls and clone size come straight from that table; D and trimming were deduced from the DNA. Of more than 85,000 clones in the sample, over 75% are singletons; the top ten hold about 6.6%. The CDR3 is 15 amino acids. Germline values: CDR1 MNHEY, CDR2 SVGAGI. Trimming took off 10 bases at V and 3 bases at J, with 19 bases between the two ends. The sample was peripheral blood. The origin of this receptor is a woman aged 45-59 years with acute or convalescent COVID-19. The V call is TRBV6-5, the J call TRBJ1-3, with D perhaps TRBD1 (5 bases). The CDR3 reads CATLERGGFGNTIYF. CDR3 coding DNA: TGTGCCACCTTGGAGAGGGGAGGCTTTGGAAACACCATATATTTT.